This T cell receptor beta chain emerged from a study of response to subunit inactivated influenza vaccine. With 5 bases clipped from V and 6 bases from J, the junction kept 10 bases outside the gene matches. This CDR3 has 15 residues. Study results and limitations: After each seasonal influenza vaccination, few new T cells are recruited, the authors suggested.

About this clonotype itself: Its antigen is unknown.

MiXCR, applied by TCRdb to the RT-PCR reads, yields one record per CDR3 protein. The sample consists of 450,000 to 550,000 distinct CDR3 sequences, roughly 23% of them appearing once. The sample here was CD4+ T cells sorted from PBMCs, taken roughly 5 days after vaccination. This chain joins TRBV12-3 or TRBV12-4 and TRBJ1-2; 9 nucleotides agree with TRBD1. This TCR derives from a man aged 50-59 years who received an inactivated influenza vaccine. The CDR3 region is CASSNTGGFGNGYTF. The CDR3 DNA is TGTGCCAGCAGTAACACAGGGGGCTTCGGCAATGGCTACACCTTC.